The 23 T cell receptor beta chains in this list originate from one sample, sequenced in a study of graft-versus-host responses after intestinal transplantation. This table comes from immunoSEQ multiplex PCR, and its TCRdb copy is limited to in-frame clones, with some not included. The top ten hold 0.75% to 0.9% of the sample, which has over 15,000 clones, about 95% seen once. The sequencing used PBMCs, collected 23 days after intestinal transplant. Receptor source: a human patient who received an intestinal transplant, so some T cells may come from the graft donor.

V gene TRBV9 combines with J gene TRBJ2-3; D is uncertain. The CDR3 is 13 amino acids. CDR1 and CDR2 from the germline V gene are SGDLS and YYNGEE. V dropped 2 bases and J dropped 4 bases, with 8 bases sitting between them. For the CDR3, the DNA is TGTGCCAGCAGCGTCGGGTGGGCAGATACGCAGTATTTT. Residues: CASSVGWADTQYF.

This rearrangement joins TRBV5-1 to TRBJ2-7; possible D gene TRBD1, 6 bases. Germline V CDR1 and CDR2: SGHRS, YFSETQ. The CDR3 has 14 residues. Deletions cut 1 base from V and 3 bases from J, with 11 bases between. CDR3 sequence: CASSLTGSFYEQYF. The CDR3 bases are TGCGCCAGCAGCTTGACAGGGAGTTTCTACGAGCAGTACTTC.

The rearrangement links TRBV29-1 to TRBJ2-1, with 8 bases identical to TRBD1. In germline, CDR1 is SQVTM, CDR2 ANQGSEA. The length of the CDR3 is 14 residues. V was clipped by 5 bases and J by 0 bases; unmatched bases: 3. For the CDR3, the DNA is TGCAGCGTTTCCGACAGGGGCTCCTACAATGAGCAGTTCTTC. It codes for CSVSDRGSYNEQFF.

The V gene is TRBV7-6, the J gene TRBJ2-1, with 9 nucleotides matching TRBD2. Germline CDR1 SGHVS, CDR2 FNYEAQ. The J segment lost 5 bases and the V segment lost 1 base, leaving 0 bases of the junction unmatched. The CDR3 runs to 14 residues. DNA of the CDR3: TGTGCCAGCAGCTTAGGACTAGCGGACAATGAGCAGTTCTTC. It codes for CASSLGLADNEQFF.

The rearrangement joins TRBV7-2 to TRBJ2-1; the match to TRBD1 covers 8 bases. The CDR3 runs to 16 residues. J gave up 4 bases and V 1 base, and 6 bases lay outside the gene matches. CDR1 and CDR2 from the germline V gene are SGHTA and FQGNSA. DNA of the CDR3: TGTGCCAGCAGCTTAGATCAGGGGGCGAGGTACAATGAGCAGTTCTTC. It encodes CASSLDQGARYNEQFF.

The chain couples TRBV19 to TRBJ2-2; possible D gene TRBD2, 6 bases. V was shortened by 4 bases and J by 1 base, with 10 bases between the two germline ends. The V gene's germline CDR1 is LNHDA and CDR2 SQIVND (reference sequence). CDR3 length: 15 residues. Written as DNA, the CDR3 is TGTGCCAGTAGTAAGGTGGAGGGGAACACCGGGGAGCTGTTTTTT. Its protein product is CASSKVEGNTGELFF.

The chain recombines TRBV9 with TRBJ2-3; D not certain. V was cut by 4 bases and J by 2 bases, with 11 bases left in between. Germline V gene data show CDR1 as SGDLS and CDR2 as YYNGEE. This CDR3 is 14 amino acids long. The CDR3 nucleotides read TGTGCCAGCAGCCCTACGTCAGCCACAGATACGCAGTATTTT. Its translation: CASSPTSATDTQYF.

The chain links TRBV7-6 to TRBJ2-1; 7 positions match TRBD2. After removal of 1 base from V and 14 bases from J, the junction contained 20 bases not matched to a gene. CDR3 length equals 17 residues. Germline V gives CDR1 SGHVS, CDR2 FNYEAQ. Here the CDR3 DNA reads TGTGCCAGCAGCTTAGAGGGCGGGCTTTCTAGCGGCCTCGGGGAGTTCTTC. Translated: CASSLEGGLSSGLGEFF.

The genes are TRBV15 and TRBJ2-1; 11 bases align to TRBD2. The ends lost 0 bases at V and 10 bases at J; junction bases unmatched: 8. Germline V gene data show CDR1 as LNHNV and CDR2 as YYDKDF (reference sequence). The CDR3 is 16 residues long. CDR3: CATSRDRLAGFVEQFF. The CDR3 DNA reads as TGTGCCACCAGCAGAGATAGACTAGCGGGATTCGTAGAGCAGTTCTTC.

The chain employs TRBV4-3 and TRBJ2-2, with 9 bases identical to TRBD1. The trim removed 4 bases at V and 3 bases at J, leaving 3 bases unmatched. This CDR3 region has 15 residues. Per germline, CDR1 LGHNA and CDR2 YSLEER. The CDR3 DNA follows: TGCGCCAGCAGCCCGACAGGGGGGGACACCGGGGAGCTGTTTTTT. Its protein is CASSPTGGDTGELFF.

The chain combines TRBV4-1 with TRBJ2-3, with 15 bases fitting TRBD2. The trim removed 3 bases at V and 6 bases at J, leaving 13 bases unmatched. This CDR3 has 19 amino acids. From germline, CDR1 is MGHRA and CDR2 YSYEKL. In DNA, the CDR3 is TGCGCCAGCAGCCACGGACCAGGACTAGCGGGAGGGCCCGTGGATACGCAGTATTTT. This encodes CASSHGPGLAGGPVDTQYF.

The chain combines TRBV28 with TRBJ2-1; perhaps TRBD1 as D (5 bases). Germline CDR1 is MDHEN and CDR2 is SYDVKM. CDR3 length: 14 residues. The V end lost 2 bases, the J end lost 3 bases, and 8 bases lay between the germline ends. The CDR3 is CASSLLQGYNEQFF. As DNA, the CDR3 is TGTGCCAGCAGTTTACTGCAGGGCTACAATGAGCAGTTCTTC.

This sequence joins TRBV9 and TRBJ1-2, with 9 nucleotides matching TRBD1. CDR1 is SGDLS and CDR2 is YYNGEE in the germline V gene. J lost 1 base, V lost 2 bases, and 6 bases had no gene match. The CDR3 has 16 amino acids. DNA for the CDR3: TGTGCCAGCAGCGTGTTGGACAGGGGCGATAACTATGGCTACACCTTC. It codes for CASSVLDRGDNYGYTF.

The genes are TRBV20-1 and TRBJ2-1; D is undetermined. The CDR3 has 10 residues. CDR1 and CDR2 (germline): DFQATT, SNEGSKA (reference sequence). With 2 bases removed from V and 7 bases from J, the gap between germline ends came to 3 bases. The CDR3 region has the DNA TGCAGTGCTAGATCGAATGAGCAGTTCTTC. It translates to CSARSNEQFF.

The chain uses TRBV4-1 and TRBJ1-1, with D possibly matching TRBD1 (5 bases). The V and J ends lost 3 bases and 7 bases respectively, with 12 bases between them. Per germline, CDR1 MGHRA and CDR2 YSYEKL. The CDR3 loop spans 13 amino acids. The CDR3 nucleotides read TGCGCCAGCAGCCAGCAGGGAGGCGGTGAAGCTTTCTTT. Translation: CASSQQGGGEAFF.

The chain joins TRBV18 to TRBJ1-2; D remains unclear. Germline assignment: CDR1 KGHSH and CDR2 LQKENI. The CDR3 loop spans 14 amino acids. V shed 0 bases and J shed 0 bases, with 5 bases lying between them. The CDR3 DNA reads TGTGCCAGCTCACCACCTGGGACTAACTATGGCTACACCTTC. It yields the protein CASSPPGTNYGYTF.

The chain uses TRBV7-6 and TRBJ2-5; D remains ambiguous. The CDR3 has 14 residues. V was clipped by 3 bases and J by 0 bases, with 8 bases between them. The germline gives CDR1 SGHVS, CDR2 FNYEAQ. The CDR3 loop reads CASSFTPYQETQYF. The DNA of the CDR3 is TGTGCCAGCAGCTTCACACCGTACCAAGAGACCCAGTACTTC. The variable domain in full, completed from reference TRBV7-6 and TRBJ2-5, reads GAGVSQSPRYKVTKRGQDVALRCDPISGHVSLYWYRQALGQGPEFLTYFNYEAQQDKSGLPNDRFSAERPEGSISTLTIQRTEQRDSAMYRCASSFTPYQETQYFGPGTRLLVL.

V usage is TRBV9 and J usage is TRBJ1-6; D is undetermined. The germline V gene has CDR1 SGDLS and CDR2 YYNGEE. With 3 bases removed from V and 9 bases from J, the gap between germline ends came to 7 bases. There are 12 residues in the CDR3. This CDR3 reads CASSGTGSPLHF. For the CDR3, the DNA is TGTGCCAGCAGCGGGACGGGTTCACCCCTCCACTTT. Full variable domain (rest looked up from reference TRBV9 and TRBJ1-6): DSGVTQTPKHLITATGQRVTLRCSPRSGDLSVYWYQQSLDQGLQFLIQYYNGEERAKGNILERFSAQQFPDLHSELNLSSLELGDSALYFCASSGTGSPLHFGNGTRLTVT.

This rearrangement joins TRBV27 to TRBJ2-7, with D hard to call. This CDR3 has 14 amino acids. Germline CDR1 MNHEY, CDR2 SMNVEV (reference sequence). V dropped 5 bases and J dropped 0 bases, with 11 bases sitting between them. The CDR3 DNA reads as TGTGCCAGCAGTGGTGTAAGCCCCTCCTACGAGCAGTACTTC. Translation gives CASSGVSPSYEQYF.

The chain combines TRBV18 with TRBJ2-1, with D hard to call. Trimming cost V 0 bases and J 8 bases, with 8 bases left between them. In germline, CDR1 is KGHSH, CDR2 LQKENI. This CDR3 contains 13 residues. In DNA form, the CDR3 reads TGTGCCAGCTCACCACCGTCAAGGGATGAGCAGTTCTTC. Translation gives CASSPPSRDEQFF.

V gene TRBV7-8 combines with J gene TRBJ1-1; D unclear. This CDR3 has 14 residues. CDR1 and CDR2 (germline): SGHVS, FQNEAQ. Trimming took off 2 bases at V and 2 bases at J, with 9 bases between the two ends. The CDR3 is CASSLTGTNTEAFF. As DNA, the CDR3 is TGTGCCAGCAGCTTAACGGGTACCAACACTGAAGCTTTCTTT.

CDR3 protein: CASSKPLAGGEETQYF. CDR3 bases: TGTGCCAGCAGCAAACCCCTAGCGGGAGGGGAAGAGACCCAGTACTTC. The gene calls are TRBV21-1 and TRBJ2-5; TRBD2 was called by the table and not checked on the DNA. TRBV21-1 is designated a pseudogene. CDR3 length: 16 amino acids.

The chain recombines TRBV6-5 with TRBJ2-3; D uncertain. The CDR3 loop spans 14 amino acids. V shed 6 bases and J shed 2 bases, with 12 bases lying between them. The V gene's germline CDR1 is MNHEY and CDR2 SVGAGI. In DNA form, the CDR3 reads TGTGCCAGCAGGGACGATGCTTTCACAGATACGCAGTATTTT. Translated: CASRDDAFTDTQYF.